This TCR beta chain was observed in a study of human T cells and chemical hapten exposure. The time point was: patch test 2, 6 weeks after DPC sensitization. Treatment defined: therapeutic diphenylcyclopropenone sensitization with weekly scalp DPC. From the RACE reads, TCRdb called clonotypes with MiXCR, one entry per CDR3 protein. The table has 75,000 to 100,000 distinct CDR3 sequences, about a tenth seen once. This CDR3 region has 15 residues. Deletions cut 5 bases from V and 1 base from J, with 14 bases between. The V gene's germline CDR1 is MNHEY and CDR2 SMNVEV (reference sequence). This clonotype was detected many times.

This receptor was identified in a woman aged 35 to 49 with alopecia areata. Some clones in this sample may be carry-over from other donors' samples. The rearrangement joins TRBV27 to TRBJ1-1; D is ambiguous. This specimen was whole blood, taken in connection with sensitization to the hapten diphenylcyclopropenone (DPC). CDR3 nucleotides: TGTGCCAGCAGTCCCCTAATGGGAGCGAACACTGAAGCTTTCTTT. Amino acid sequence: CASSPLMGANTEAFF.